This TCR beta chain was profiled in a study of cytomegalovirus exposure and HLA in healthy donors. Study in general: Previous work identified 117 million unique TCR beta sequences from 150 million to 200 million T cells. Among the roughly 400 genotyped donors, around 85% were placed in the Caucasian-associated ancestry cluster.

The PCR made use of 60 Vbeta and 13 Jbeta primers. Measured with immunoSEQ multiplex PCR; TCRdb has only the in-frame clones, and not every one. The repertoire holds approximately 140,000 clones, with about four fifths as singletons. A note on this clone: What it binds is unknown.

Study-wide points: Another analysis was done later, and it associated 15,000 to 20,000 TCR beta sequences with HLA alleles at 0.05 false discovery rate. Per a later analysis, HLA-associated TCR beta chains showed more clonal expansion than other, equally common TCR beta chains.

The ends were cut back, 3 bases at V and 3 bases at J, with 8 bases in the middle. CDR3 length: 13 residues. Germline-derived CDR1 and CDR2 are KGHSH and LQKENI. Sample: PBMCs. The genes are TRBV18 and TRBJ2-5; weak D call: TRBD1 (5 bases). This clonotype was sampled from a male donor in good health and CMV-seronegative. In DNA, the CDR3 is TGTGCCAGCTCACCGCGACAGAAAGAGACCCAGTACTTC. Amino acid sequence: CASSPRQKETQYF.